This T cell receptor beta chain is drawn from a study of blood T cell repertoires in COVID-19. Study as a whole: Researchers got acute and convalescent COVID-19 samples from the United States, Italy and Spain.

This CDR3 contains 15 residues. Germline trimming cut 5 bases from V and 4 bases from J; bases unmatched to any gene: 5. Germline-derived CDR1 and CDR2 are KGHSH and LQKENI. Per the authors' pipeline: Scientists estimated how many nucleated cells there were by amplifying reference gene primers. Assay: immunoSEQ multiplex PCR; the TCRdb copy retains only in-frame clones and omits some. V, J and clone size derive from that table, while D and trimming were established from the DNA sequence. This sample has 55,000 to 70,000 clones, with about nine tenths found just once. This receptor was taken from a man aged 60 to 69 with acute or convalescent COVID-19. The sample was peripheral blood. The chain joins TRBV18 to TRBJ2-2, with 9 bases aligning to TRBD2. The CDR3 sequence: CASSKASGITGELFF. Written as DNA, the CDR3 is TGTGCCAGCTCAAAGGCTAGCGGGATCACCGGGGAGCTGTTTTTT.